This record looks at one T cell receptor (beta chain) sequence and its context. The data originate from a study of technical replicates of blood from several donors. Germline values: CDR1 SNHLY, CDR2 FYNNEI. This CDR3 spans 12 amino acids. Trimming shortened V by 11 bases and J by 7 bases, and 18 bases separated the two germline ends. Assay used: immunoSEQ multiplex PCR; TCRdb lists only in-frame clones, some missing. The table has roughly 70,000 clones, around nine tenths seen once. The sequencing sample was made of T cells isolated from PBMCs. J is TRBJ2-7 and V is TRBV2; TRBD2 might be the D (6 bases). This TCR was recovered from a human donor in good health. This CDR3 is CASKELAGEQYF. The CDR3 DNA reads TGTGCCTCGAAGGAACTAGCAGGGGAGCAGTACTTC.